The TCR beta chain described here comes from a study of cytomegalovirus exposure and HLA in healthy donors. The J segment lost 7 bases and the V segment lost 0 bases, leaving 9 bases of the junction unmatched. This CDR3 has 15 residues. Germline V CDR1 and CDR2: SGHRS, YFSETQ. Primers for the PCR totalled 60 Vbeta and 13 Jbeta. Using immunoSEQ multiplex PCR, the repertoire was profiled, and TCRdb retains in-frame clones only, with some absent. The sample includes more than 75,000 clones, roughly three quarters of them seen just once. The sequencing input was PBMCs. This chain links TRBV5-1 with TRBJ2-5, with 7 bases identical to TRBD1. This TCR was sampled from a woman aged 35 to 49 in good health and CMV-seropositive. CDR3 sequence reads: CASSLGGQANWTQYF. The CDR3 bases are TGCGCCAGCAGCTTGGGAGGACAGGCGAATTGGACCCAGTACTTC.